The 8 T cell receptor beta chains in this list originate from one sample, sequenced in a study of blood T cell repertoires in COVID-19. Using immunoSEQ multiplex PCR, the repertoire was profiled, and TCRdb retains in-frame clones only, with some absent. This table holds tens of thousands of clones, over 80% found once. Sequenced sample: peripheral blood. Receptor source: a human donor with active COVID-19. The donor label of this sample is uncertain.

The chain joins TRBV10-2 to TRBJ2-7, with TRBD2 as a possible D gene (5 bases). This CDR3 is built from 14 residues. Germline loops: CDR1 WSHSY, CDR2 SAAADI. Trimming removed 10 bases from V and 0 bases from J, with 16 bases in between. The CDR3 protein is CAILSGGSSYEQYF. The CDR3 DNA reads as TGCGCCATCTTGAGCGGCGGAAGCTCCTACGAGCAGTACTTC.

This sequence joins TRBV13 and TRBJ2-5, with D perhaps TRBD1 (6 bases). Germline lookup yields CDR1 PRHDT and CDR2 FYEKMQ (reference sequence). Trimming stripped 5 bases from V and 4 bases from J, with 14 bases between. CDR3 length equals 14 residues. CDR3 DNA sequence: TGTGCCAGCAGCCCTACAGGGACCGGAGAGACCCAGTACTTC. It specifies CASSPTGTGETQYF.

This rearrangement joins TRBV7-6 to TRBJ2-3, with 12 bases that match TRBD2. CDR3 size: 17 residues. Germline V gene data show CDR1 as SGHVS and CDR2 as FNYEAQ. Trimming cost V 1 base and J 4 bases; bases outside gene matches: 6. CDR3 amino acids: CASSLDYGLAGSDTQYF. CDR3 bases: TGTGCCAGCAGCTTAGACTATGGACTAGCGGGATCAGATACGCAGTATTTT.

The chain has TRBV3-1 (or the pseudogene TRBV3-2) and TRBJ2-1, with TRBD2 identical over 10 bases. The germline V gene has CDR1 LGHDT and CDR2 YNNKEL (reference sequence). V was pared by 6 bases and J by 4 bases, with 27 bases of the junction left unmatched. The CDR3 totals 22 residues. CDR3 in DNA: TGTGCCAGCAGGCGAAAAGGTCTGCCGGGACTAGCGTGGGGGGAGTTTTACAATGAGCAGTTCTTC. Translation: CASRRKGLPGLAWGEFYNEQFF.

The CDR3 loop reads CASSPGEYGYTF. Written as DNA, the CDR3 is TGTGCCAGCAGCCCCGGGGAGTATGGCTACACCTTC. The V and J genes are TRBV14 and TRBJ1-2; D is uncertain. The V gene lost 4 bases and the J gene lost 5 bases, with 8 bases spanning the gap. Per the germline V gene, CDR1 is SGHDN and CDR2 is FVKESK. This CDR3 region has 12 residues.

The chain couples TRBV4-1 to TRBJ2-1, with TRBD2 identical over 10 bases. CDR3 length: 15 residues. Germline values: CDR1 MGHRA, CDR2 YSYEKL. With 1 base clipped from V and 12 bases from J, the junction kept 9 bases outside the gene matches. The CDR3 DNA follows: TGCGCCAGCAGCCAAGGGTCTAGCGGGGGTGCTGTGCAGTTCTTC. Encoded protein: CASSQGSSGGAVQFF.

This chain links TRBV3-1 (or the pseudogene TRBV3-2) with TRBJ2-7; the match to TRBD2 covers 15 bases. Per the germline V gene, CDR1 is LGHDT and CDR2 is YNNKEL (reference sequence). After removal of 5 bases from V and 3 bases from J, the junction contained 11 bases not matched to a gene. This CDR3 spans 18 amino acids. The DNA of the CDR3 is TGTGCCAGCAGCGACGCCGGGACTAGCGGGAGGAAAGTCTACGAGCAGTACTTC. This gives the protein CASSDAGTSGRKVYEQYF.

The chain joins TRBV19 to TRBJ1-6; D is perhaps TRBD1 (5 bases). V lost 7 bases to trimming and J lost 8 bases, with 18 bases between them. CDR1 and CDR2 (germline): LNHDA, SQIVND (reference sequence). The CDR3 extends over 15 amino acids. The CDR3: CASTPGGTADSPLHF. The CDR3 nucleotides read TGTGCCAGTACCCCGGGGGGGACGGCGGATTCACCCCTCCACTTT.